This T cell receptor (beta chain) came from a study of blood T cell repertoires in COVID-19. Overall study context: Samples of COVID-19 (acute and convalescent) were obtained from the United States, Italy and Spain.

The length of the CDR3 is 13 residues. Trimming pared 5 bases from V and 2 bases from J, leaving 10 bases between. In germline, CDR1 is LNHDA, CDR2 SQIVND (reference sequence). Methods used by the authors: By means of reference gene primer amplification, nucleated cell counts were estimated. Using immunoSEQ multiplex PCR, the repertoire was profiled, and TCRdb retains in-frame clones only, with some absent. V and J calls and clone size are copied from that table; D and trimming were computed from the DNA. The table shows 100,000 to 150,000 clones, with roughly 85% occurring only once. The sample taken for sequencing was peripheral blood. This receptor was obtained from an elderly woman with COVID-19, enrolled during active disease. This chain connects TRBV19 to TRBJ2-7; perhaps TRBD1 as D (5 bases). This CDR3 reads CASSGPGTYEQYF. The CDR3 coding sequence is TGTGCCAGTAGTGGTCCAGGGACCTACGAGCAGTACTTC. Combining the CDR3 with reference TRBV19 and TRBJ2-7 gives the whole variable domain DGGITQSPKYLFRKEGQNVTLSCEQNLNHDAMYWYRQDPGQGLRLIYYSQIVNDFQKGDIAEGYSVSREKKESFPLTVTSAQKNPTAFYLCASSGPGTYEQYFGPGTRLTVT.